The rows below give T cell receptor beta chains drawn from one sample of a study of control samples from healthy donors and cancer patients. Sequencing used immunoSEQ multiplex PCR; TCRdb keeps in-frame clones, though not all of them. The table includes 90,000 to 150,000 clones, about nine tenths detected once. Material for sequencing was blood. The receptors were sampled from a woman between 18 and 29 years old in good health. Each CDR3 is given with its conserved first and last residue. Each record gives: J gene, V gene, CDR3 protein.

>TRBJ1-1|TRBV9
CASSIGTRNTEAFF
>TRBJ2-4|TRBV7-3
CASSSGPKNIQYF
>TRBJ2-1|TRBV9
CASSDRPSGSYNEQFF
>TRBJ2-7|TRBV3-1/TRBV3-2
CASSQWGTSGGPYEQYF
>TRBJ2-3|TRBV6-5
CASSYGAGTDTQYF
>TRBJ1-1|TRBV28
CASSLVEGTEAFF
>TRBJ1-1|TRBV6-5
CASSLSGTNTEAFF
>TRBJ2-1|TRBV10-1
CASSGGLAAYSEQFF
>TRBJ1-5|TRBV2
CASSRDSNQPQHF
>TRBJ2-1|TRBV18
CASSPPLLATDWNEQFF
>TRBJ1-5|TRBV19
CASSIAGDDQPQHF
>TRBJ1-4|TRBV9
CASSPRDTATNEKLFF
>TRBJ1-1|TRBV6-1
CASSEGPQGGTEAFF
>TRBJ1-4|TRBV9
CASSPQTATTNEKLFF